This TCR beta chain was obtained from a study of blood T cell repertoires in COVID-19. Study summary: COVID-19 samples from acute and convalescent phases originated in the United States, Italy and Spain.

TCRdb keeps only in-frame clones here, not all; method: immunoSEQ multiplex PCR. The data hold under 250,000 clones, with almost 85% observed a single time. V lost 8 bases and J lost 5; bases outside the gene matches: 11. This CDR3 has 15 amino acids. CDR1 is SGHTA, CDR2 FQGNSA, per germline. This clone came up a few times. The sample was peripheral blood. This rearrangement joins TRBV7-2 to TRBJ2-5; 10 nucleotides agree with TRBD1. The clonotype comes from a middle-aged woman with acute or convalescent COVID-19. CDR3 loop: CASLDRDRGYETQYF. The CDR3 DNA is TGTGCCAGCCTAGACCGGGACAGGGGATACGAGACCCAGTACTTC.